Each of the 29 T cell receptor beta chains below was sequenced from the same sample in a study of vaccination effects on CD4 cells after COVID-19. Ahead of sequencing, the ViraFEST assay grew antigen-specific CD4+ T cells using viral peptide pools. With 10 days of culture completed, CD4+ T cells were isolated. Participants completed two doses of the BNT162b2 or mRNA-1273 vaccine. Their specific antigens are unknown. Only in-frame clones appear in the TCRdb table, and some are missing; sequencing was by immunoSEQ multiplex PCR. The sample shows fewer than 35,000 clones, approximately 70% of them seen only once. Sequencing used CD4+ T cells from PBMCs cultured with HCoV-229E spike peptides, obtained after COVID-19 vaccination. The receptor source for this set is a human donor who received a COVID-19 vaccine.

V is TRBV16 and J is TRBJ1-5; D call uncertain. CDR1 is KGHSY, CDR2 FQNENV, per germline. Trimming left V 2 bases short and J 0 bases short, with 8 bases between. The CDR3 runs 15 residues. The CDR3 sequence: CASSQQDNSNQPQHF. Here the CDR3 DNA reads TGTGCCAGCAGCCAACAAGATAATAGCAATCAGCCCCAGCATTTT. Based on the CDR3 plus reference TRBV16 and TRBJ1-5, the full variable domain is GEEVAQTPKHLVRGEGQKAKLYCAPIKGHSYVFWYQQVLKNEFKFLISFQNENVFDETGMPKERFSAKCLPNSPCSLEIQATKLEDSAVYFCASSQQDNSNQPQHFGDGTRLSIL.

This sequence joins TRBV15 and TRBJ2-7; D remains ambiguous. Trimming pared 0 bases from V and 2 bases from J, leaving 20 bases between. Germline V gene sequence: CDR1 LNHNV, CDR2 YYDKDF (reference sequence). The CDR3 is made up of 18 amino acids. In DNA, the CDR3 is TGTGCCACCAGCAGAGAGTCCCTCCAAACGATAGGACCCTACGAGCAGTACTTC. Protein sequence: CATSRESLQTIGPYEQYF. The full variable domain, rest sourced from reference TRBV15 and TRBJ2-7, is DAMVIQNPRYQVTQFGKPVTLSCSQTLNHNVMYWYQQKSSQAPKLLFHYYDKDFNNEADTPDNFQSRRPNTSFCFLDIRSPGLGDTAMYLCATSRESLQTIGPYEQYFGPGTRLTVT.

This chain connects TRBV4-1 to TRBJ2-5; a possible D gene is TRBD1 (6 bases). Trimming took 0 bases from V and 7 from J, leaving 15 bases between them. Looked up from germline, CDR1 is MGHRA and CDR2 is YSYEKL. The CDR3 runs to 15 residues. As DNA, the CDR3 is TGCGCCAGCAGCCAAGATAACAGGGCTGGGGGGACCCAGTACTTC. Its translation: CASSQDNRAGGTQYF.

The chain combines TRBV11-2 with TRBJ2-5; D remains ambiguous. There are 14 residues in the CDR3. With 5 bases removed from V and 1 base from J, the gap between germline ends came to 11 bases. Germline CDR1 is SGHAT and CDR2 is FQNNGV. The CDR3 DNA is TGTGCCAGCAGCCAAGGTTGGGGCCAAGAGACCCAGTACTTC. It codes for CASSQGWGQETQYF.

V usage is TRBV6-5 and J usage is TRBJ1-1; no reliable D call. CDR3 size: 14 residues. Germline-derived CDR1 and CDR2 are MNHEY and SVGAGI. The ends were cut back, 7 bases at V and 0 bases at J, with 12 bases in the middle. CDR3 amino acids: CASTLGVVNTEAFF. The CDR3 bases are TGTGCCAGCACCCTAGGAGTGGTGAACACTGAAGCTTTCTTT.

This rearrangement joins TRBV5-1 to TRBJ2-7; D is unresolved. The length of the CDR3 is 14 residues. Germline assignment: CDR1 SGHRS and CDR2 YFSETQ. The V end lost 0 bases, the J end lost 1 base, and 8 bases lay between the germline ends. In DNA form, the CDR3 reads TGCGCCAGCAGCTTGGAAAGGCCTTCCTACGAGCAGTACTTC. It encodes CASSLERPSYEQYF.

V usage is TRBV3-1 (or the pseudogene TRBV3-2) and J usage is TRBJ2-1, with 11 nucleotides matching TRBD2. Germline V gene sequence: CDR1 LGHDT, CDR2 YNNKEL (reference sequence). This CDR3 has 14 amino acids. The ends lost 4 bases at V and 6 bases at J; junction bases unmatched: 2. CDR3 DNA sequence: TGTGCCAGCAGCCCACTAGCGGGAGTCAATGAGCAGTTCTTC. This sequence encodes CASSPLAGVNEQFF.

The CDR3 sequence: CASSFGGGTAYSYEQYF. For the CDR3, the DNA is TGCGCCAGCAGCTTTGGTGGGGGGACAGCTTACTCCTACGAGCAGTACTTC. The rearrangement joins TRBV5-1 to TRBJ2-7, with a weak D call TRBD1 (7 bases). Trimming took 2 bases from V and 0 from J, leaving 18 bases between them. Germline values: CDR1 SGHRS, CDR2 YFSETQ. The length of the CDR3 is 17 residues.

This chain uses TRBV7-9 with TRBJ2-1; 7 bases are a match to TRBD2. Trimming at V came to 3 bases and at J to 6 bases, leaving 5 bases not matched to a gene. CDR1 is SEHNR and CDR2 is FQNEAQ in the germline V gene (reference sequence). The CDR3 is made up of 14 amino acids. CDR3 region: CASSFRGRANEQFF. Written as DNA, the CDR3 is TGTGCCAGCAGCTTTCGGGGGAGGGCCAATGAGCAGTTCTTC.

J is TRBJ2-5 and V is TRBV30, with D possibly TRBD2 on 7 matching bases. V was cut by 5 bases and J by 1 base, with 17 bases left in between. From germline, CDR1 is GTSNPN and CDR2 SVGIG (reference sequence). This CDR3 has 15 residues. The CDR3 coding sequence is TGTGCCTGGCGAGGGGAGGGGGTCCCCCAAGAGACCCAGTACTTC. Translating it yields CAWRGEGVPQETQYF.

The chain employs TRBV4-1 and TRBJ2-1; the match to TRBD2 covers 8 bases. Trimming cost V 1 base and J 14 bases; bases outside gene matches: 13. This CDR3 has 15 residues. Germline assignment: CDR1 MGHRA and CDR2 YSYEKL. The CDR3 nucleotides are TGCGCCAGCAGCCAAGTCCAAGCGGGAGCCCCAATGAAGTTCTTC. Protein sequence: CASSQVQAGAPMKFF.

This clone was counted a few times. This CDR3 is CAITSQGAGGYTF. The CDR3 DNA sequence: TGTGCCATCACCTCACAGGGGGCAGGTGGCTACACCTTC. The chain couples TRBV10-3 to TRBJ1-2; 9 bases line up with TRBD1. The V gene's germline CDR1 is ENHRY and CDR2 SYGVKD. The V gene end was trimmed by 7 bases and the J gene end by 7 bases; junction bases not matched to a gene: 7. The CDR3 is 13 residues long.

The chain links TRBV18 to TRBJ2-1; D not certain. V lost 0 bases, J lost 4 bases, and 13 bases lay in between. Germline V gene sequence: CDR1 KGHSH, CDR2 LQKENI. CDR3 length equals 16 residues. The CDR3 DNA reads as TGTGCCAGCTCACCACCCCGGCGAACGAATTACAATGAGCAGTTCTTC. Translated, it gives CASSPPRRTNYNEQFF.

The V call is TRBV6-2 or TRBV6-3, the J call TRBJ1-2; 10 bases align to TRBD1. The trim removed 6 bases at V and 1 base at J, leaving 11 bases unmatched. Germline values: CDR1 MNHEY, CDR2 SVGEGT. The CDR3 runs 17 residues. As DNA, the CDR3 is TGTGCCAGCAGCGAACGGGACAGGGGTCAACATAACTATGGCTACACCTTC. It codes for CASSERDRGQHNYGYTF.

The chain has TRBV7-8 and TRBJ1-2, with D possibly matching TRBD1 (6 bases). Germline values: CDR1 SGHVS, CDR2 FQNEAQ. The CDR3 has 15 amino acids. V lost 1 base and J 4 bases, leaving 13 bases between the germline ends. For the CDR3, the DNA is TGTGCCAGCAGCTTAGGCGGGGGGCTGAGCTATGGCTACACCTTC. Translation gives CASSLGGGLSYGYTF.

The chain uses TRBV5-1 and TRBJ2-1, with D perhaps matching TRBD1 (6 bases). The CDR3 has 15 residues. Germline V gene lookup returns CDR1 SGHRS and CDR2 YFSETQ. V dropped 2 bases and J dropped 0 bases, with 9 bases sitting between them. CDR3 residues: CASSLGQSSYNEQFF. The CDR3 nucleotides read TGCGCCAGCAGCTTAGGACAGAGCTCCTACAATGAGCAGTTCTTC.

The genes are TRBV11-2 and TRBJ2-3; D could derive from TRBD1 or TRBD2 (6 bases each). This CDR3 is built from 15 residues. Trimming removed 3 bases from V and 2 bases from J, with 12 bases in between. The V gene's germline CDR1 is SGHAT and CDR2 FQNNGV. The CDR3 DNA is TGTGCCAGCAGCTTGGGGGGCGGAGACACAGATACGCAGTATTTT. Its protein is CASSLGGGDTDTQYF.

The chain has TRBV11-1 and TRBJ2-1; maybe TRBD2 (5 bases). Germline CDR1 reads SGHAT; CDR2 reads FQDESV (reference sequence). There are 14 residues in the CDR3. V was cut by 3 bases and J by 6 bases, with 12 bases left in between. The CDR3 DNA is TGTGCCAGCAGCTTGTTCGGGGAAACCAATGAGCAGTTCTTC. Protein: CASSLFGETNEQFF.

The sample holds one count of this clone. The chain recombines TRBV19 with TRBJ2-2; D might be TRBD2 (5 bases). The ends were cut back, 2 bases at V and 8 bases at J, with 12 bases in the middle. The CDR3 has 14 residues. Germline V gives CDR1 LNHDA, CDR2 SQIVND (reference sequence). The CDR3 DNA follows: TGTGCCAGTAGTATAAGGTCGCGGGTAGGGGAGCTGTTTTTT. Protein: CASSIRSRVGELFF.

The V gene is TRBV12-5, the J gene TRBJ1-5; tentative D call: TRBD1 (6 bases). V lost 1 base and J lost 12, with 13 bases in between. Per germline, CDR1 LGHNT and CDR2 FRNRAP. The CDR3 has 13 residues. CDR3 nucleotide sequence: TGTGCTAGTGGTTTGGGCAGTGGGGGGCTCCAGCATTTT. Translated, it gives CASGLGSGGLQHF.

The chain couples TRBV10-3 to TRBJ2-7; D might be TRBD1 or TRBD2, each matching 5 bases. Trimming pared 0 bases from V and 3 bases from J, leaving 18 bases between. This CDR3 comprises 17 residues. CDR1 is ENHRY, CDR2 SYGVKD, per germline. CDR3 sequence reads: CAISESPPSGTLYEQYF. Here the CDR3 DNA reads TGTGCCATCAGTGAGTCGCCTCCTTCCGGGACCCTCTACGAGCAGTACTTC.

V gene TRBV2 combines with J gene TRBJ2-3; TRBD1 aligns across 7 bases. Germline lookup yields CDR1 SNHLY and CDR2 FYNNEI. V gave up 6 bases and J gave up 9 bases; unmatched junction bases: 6. This CDR3 comprises 12 residues. The CDR3 protein is CASSQDRRTQYF. The CDR3 DNA is TGTGCCAGCAGCCAGGACAGGCGAACGCAGTATTTT.

CDR3 coding DNA: TGTGCCAGCTCACCAGCCTCGGGCTCTGGAAACACCATATATTTT. Encoded protein: CASSPASGSGNTIYF. This chain joins TRBV18 and TRBJ1-3; D gene ambiguous. Trimming removed 2 bases from V and 0 bases from J, with 8 bases in between. CDR3 length: 15 amino acids. From germline, CDR1 is KGHSH and CDR2 LQKENI.

The genes are TRBV16 and TRBJ1-1; D possibly corresponds to TRBD1 (5 bases). The CDR3 runs 15 residues. Deletions cut 4 bases from V and 3 bases from J, with 15 bases between. CDR1 is KGHSY, CDR2 FQNENV, per germline. The CDR3: CASSPIWGRHTEAFF. In DNA form, the CDR3 reads TGTGCCAGCAGCCCCATCTGGGGCAGACACACTGAAGCTTTCTTT. Filled out from reference TRBV16 and TRBJ1-1, the complete variable domain reads GEEVAQTPKHLVRGEGQKAKLYCAPIKGHSYVFWYQQVLKNEFKFLISFQNENVFDETGMPKERFSAKCLPNSPCSLEIQATKLEDSAVYFCASSPIWGRHTEAFFGQGTRLTVV.

This clone was detected once. DNA for the CDR3: TGTGCCAGCAGCCCCGGGACTAGGTTGGATGAGCAGTTCTTC. Translation gives CASSPGTRLDEQFF. The genes are TRBV5-6 and TRBJ2-1, with 8 bases fitting TRBD2. The ends lost 4 bases at V and 8 bases at J; junction bases unmatched: 8. The CDR3 has 14 amino acids. CDR1 and CDR2 from the germline V gene are SGHDT and YYEEEE.

This clone was counted between two and nine times. The chain uses TRBV19 and TRBJ1-3; tentative D call: TRBD1 (6 bases). This CDR3 has 15 amino acids. Germline CDR1 reads LNHDA; CDR2 reads SQIVND (reference sequence). The ends were cut back, 4 bases at V and 0 bases at J, with 10 bases in the middle. The CDR3 region has the DNA TGTGCCAGTAGTACCGGGGGCGGCTCTGGAAACACCATATATTTT. Encoded protein: CASSTGGGSGNTIYF.

The chain uses TRBV11-3 and TRBJ2-3; D gene uncertain. The CDR3 extends over 18 amino acids. Germline V gene data show CDR1 as SGHNT and CDR2 as YENEEA. Trimming removed 0 bases from V and 1 base from J, with 17 bases in between. The CDR3 is CASSLERPSPICTDTQYF. The CDR3 DNA sequence: TGTGCCAGCAGCTTAGAGCGGCCGAGTCCAATATGCACAGATACGCAGTATTTT.

This chain connects TRBV7-2 to TRBJ2-1; the D is unclear. Germline values: CDR1 SGHTA, CDR2 FQGNSA. Trimming took 5 bases from V and 4 from J, leaving 12 bases between them. The length of the CDR3 is 14 residues. Written as DNA, the CDR3 is TGTGCCAGCAGCCCTTATGGGCCATACAATGAGCAGTTCTTC. Protein: CASSPYGPYNEQFF.

The V gene is TRBV6-4, the J gene TRBJ2-2; TRBD2 is a possible D gene (6 bases). This CDR3 region has 15 residues. Germline CDR1 is MRHNA and CDR2 is SNTAGT. The V and J ends lost 6 bases and 0 bases respectively, with 11 bases between them. The CDR3 loop is CASSRDFSNTGELFF. CDR3 nucleotides: TGTGCCAGCAGCCGGGACTTCTCGAACACCGGGGAGCTGTTTTTT.